This entry is about one T cell receptor (beta chain). Germline V gene data show CDR1 as MDHEN and CDR2 as SYDVKM. The CDR3 has 18 residues. With V trimmed by 6 bases and J by 8 bases, 20 bases remained unmatched. The method was immunoSEQ multiplex PCR; TCRdb's version includes in-frame clones alone and lacks a portion of them. The sample lists 150,000 to 200,000 clones, approximately 85% occurring once. The data were taken from a study of blood T cell repertoires in COVID-19. Study-wide context: From the United States, Italy and Spain came samples of acute and convalescent COVID-19. T cells, B-cell-depleted T cells, or PBMCs provided the cDNA or gDNA that served as material.

The genes are TRBV28 and TRBJ2-1, with TRBD2 matching 9 bases. The clonotype originates from a man aged 55 to 70 with active or convalescent COVID-19. Sequencing input: peripheral blood. The CDR3 loop reads CASSSRLAADRLRHEQFF. CDR3 DNA: TGTGCCAGCAGCTCCCGACTAGCGGCAGACAGATTACGGCATGAGCAGTTCTTC.